This TCR beta chain was documented in a study of cytomegalovirus exposure and HLA in healthy donors. This clone was recorded once. Its antigen is not identified. Germline assignment: CDR1 SGHRS and CDR2 YFSETQ. V dropped 0 bases and J dropped 5; count of bases not matched to a gene: 0. The CDR3 covers 14 residues. This PCR relied on a set of 60 Vbeta primers and 13 Jbeta primers. Profiling relied on immunoSEQ multiplex PCR, and the TCRdb table lists in-frame clones only, not all of them. The repertoire holds some 270,000 clones, with under 90% as singletons. Study-wide results and caveats: V- and J-gene trimming of TCR beta was linked (in a later analysis) to a missense DCLRE1C variant. Later analysis showed most CMV-associated TCR beta chains appearing HLA-restricted. What a later analysis showed was that several of the most significant clusters appeared linked to common viral pathogens.

This receptor was identified in a girl between 2 and 10 years old in good health and CMV-seronegative. The chain links TRBV5-1 to TRBJ2-1, with 9 bases identical to TRBD2. Specimen: PBMCs. The CDR3 sequence is CASSLGLADNEQFF. The CDR3 DNA follows: TGCGCCAGCAGCTTGGGACTAGCGGACAATGAGCAGTTCTTC.